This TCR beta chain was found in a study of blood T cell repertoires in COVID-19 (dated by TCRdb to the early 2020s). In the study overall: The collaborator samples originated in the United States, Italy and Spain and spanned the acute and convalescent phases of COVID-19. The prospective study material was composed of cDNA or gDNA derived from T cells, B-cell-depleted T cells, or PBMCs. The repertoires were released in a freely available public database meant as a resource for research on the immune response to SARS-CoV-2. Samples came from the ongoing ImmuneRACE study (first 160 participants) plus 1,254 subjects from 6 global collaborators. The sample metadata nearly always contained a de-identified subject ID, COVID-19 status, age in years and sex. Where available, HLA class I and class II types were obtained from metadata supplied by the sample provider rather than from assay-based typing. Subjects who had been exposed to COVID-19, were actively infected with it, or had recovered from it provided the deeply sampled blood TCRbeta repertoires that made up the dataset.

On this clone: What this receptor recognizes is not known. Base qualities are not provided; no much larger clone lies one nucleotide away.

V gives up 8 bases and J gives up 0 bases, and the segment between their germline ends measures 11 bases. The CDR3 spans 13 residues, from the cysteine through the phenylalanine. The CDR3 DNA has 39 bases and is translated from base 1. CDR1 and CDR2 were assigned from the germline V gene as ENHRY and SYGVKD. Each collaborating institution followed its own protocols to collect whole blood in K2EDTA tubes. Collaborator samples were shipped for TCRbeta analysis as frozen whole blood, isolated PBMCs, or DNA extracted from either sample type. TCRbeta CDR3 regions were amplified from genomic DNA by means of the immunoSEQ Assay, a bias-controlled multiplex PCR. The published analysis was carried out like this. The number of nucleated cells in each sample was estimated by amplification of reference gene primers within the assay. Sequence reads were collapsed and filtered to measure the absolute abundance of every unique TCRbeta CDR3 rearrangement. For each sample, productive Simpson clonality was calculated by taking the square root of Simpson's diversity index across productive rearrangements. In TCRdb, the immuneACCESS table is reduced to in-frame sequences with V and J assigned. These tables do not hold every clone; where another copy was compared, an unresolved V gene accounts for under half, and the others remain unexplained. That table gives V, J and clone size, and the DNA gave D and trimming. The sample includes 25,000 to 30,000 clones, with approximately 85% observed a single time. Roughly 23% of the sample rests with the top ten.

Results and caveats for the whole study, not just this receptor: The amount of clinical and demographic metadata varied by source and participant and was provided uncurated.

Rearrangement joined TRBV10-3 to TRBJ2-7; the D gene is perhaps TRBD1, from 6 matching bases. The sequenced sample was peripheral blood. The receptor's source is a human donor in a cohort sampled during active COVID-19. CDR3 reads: CAIGGGDSYEQYF. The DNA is TGTGCCATCGGGGGCGGTGACTCCTACGAGCAGTACTTC.